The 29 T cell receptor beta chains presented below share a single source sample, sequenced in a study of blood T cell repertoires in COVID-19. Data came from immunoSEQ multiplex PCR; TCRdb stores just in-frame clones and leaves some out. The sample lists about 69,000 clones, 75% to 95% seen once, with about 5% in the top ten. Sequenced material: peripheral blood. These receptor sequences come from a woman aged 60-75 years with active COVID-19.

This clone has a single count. In DNA form, the CDR3 reads TGTGCCACCAGCCGTGACCCTAGCTCCGGACTCAATGAGCAGTTCTTC. Its translation is CATSRDPSSGLNEQFF. V is TRBV24-1 and J is TRBJ2-1; maybe TRBD2 (5 bases). The germline V gene encodes CDR1 KGHDR and CDR2 SFDVKD. Trimming cost V 7 bases and J 6 bases, with 21 bases left between them. The CDR3 runs to 16 residues.

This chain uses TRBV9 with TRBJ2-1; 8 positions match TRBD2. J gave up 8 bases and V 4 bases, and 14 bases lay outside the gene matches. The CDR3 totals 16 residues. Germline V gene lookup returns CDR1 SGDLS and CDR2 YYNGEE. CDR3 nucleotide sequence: TGTGCCAGCAGCACTCGTGGGGCGGGAGGCCGCGATGAGCAGTTCTTC. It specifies CASSTRGAGGRDEQFF. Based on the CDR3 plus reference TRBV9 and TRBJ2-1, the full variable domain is DSGVTQTPKHLITATGQRVTLRCSPRSGDLSVYWYQQSLDQGLQFLIQYYNGEERAKGNILERFSAQQFPDLHSELNLSSLELGDSALYFCASSTRGAGGRDEQFFGPGTRLTVL.

CDR3 coding DNA: TGTGCCAGCAGACCACTAGCGCCGAACACCGGGGAGCTGTTTTTT. It codes for CASRPLAPNTGELFF. The rearrangement joins TRBV6-5 to TRBJ2-2, with 7 bases identical to TRBD2. Per the germline V gene, CDR1 is MNHEY and CDR2 is SVGAGI. The CDR3 contains 15 residues. J was trimmed by 0 bases and V by 6 bases; bases with no gene match: 4.

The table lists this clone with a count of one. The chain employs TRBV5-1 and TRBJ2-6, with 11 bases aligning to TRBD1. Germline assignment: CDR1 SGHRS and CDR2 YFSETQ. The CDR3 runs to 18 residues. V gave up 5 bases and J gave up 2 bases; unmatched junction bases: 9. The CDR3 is CASRGTGGYTAGANVLTF. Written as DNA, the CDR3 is TGCGCCAGCAGGGGGACAGGGGGATATACGGCTGGGGCCAACGTCCTGACTTTC. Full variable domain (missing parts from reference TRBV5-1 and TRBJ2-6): KAGVTQTPRYLIKTRGQQVTLSCSPISGHRSVSWYQQTPGQGLQFLFEYFSETQRNKGNFPGRFSGRQFSNSRSEMNVSTLELGDSALYLCASRGTGGYTAGANVLTFGAGSRLTVL.

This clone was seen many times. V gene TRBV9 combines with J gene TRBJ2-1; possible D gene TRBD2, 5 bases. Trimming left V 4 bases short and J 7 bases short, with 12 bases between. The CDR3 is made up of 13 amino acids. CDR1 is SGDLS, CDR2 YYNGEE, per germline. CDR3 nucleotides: TGTGCCAGCAGCTCCTCGGAGGTAAATGAGCAGTTCTTC. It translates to CASSSSEVNEQFF.

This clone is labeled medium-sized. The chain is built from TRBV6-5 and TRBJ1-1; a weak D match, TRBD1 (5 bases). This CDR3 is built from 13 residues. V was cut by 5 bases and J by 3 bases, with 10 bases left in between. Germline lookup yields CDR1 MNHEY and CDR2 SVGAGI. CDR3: CASSTTGHTEAFF. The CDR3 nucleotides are TGTGCCAGCAGTACTACAGGCCACACTGAAGCTTTCTTT.

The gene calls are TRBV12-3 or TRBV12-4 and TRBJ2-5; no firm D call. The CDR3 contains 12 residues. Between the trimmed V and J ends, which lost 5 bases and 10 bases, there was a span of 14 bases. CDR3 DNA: TGTGCCAGCAGTACCCAGACTTGGAACCAGTACTTC. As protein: CASSTQTWNQYF.

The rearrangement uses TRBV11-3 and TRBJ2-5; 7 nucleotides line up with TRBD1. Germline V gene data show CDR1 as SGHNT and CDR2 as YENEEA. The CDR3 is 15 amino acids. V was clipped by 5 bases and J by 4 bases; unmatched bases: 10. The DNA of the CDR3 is TGTGCCAGCAGCCCGACAGGGCTCCAAGGAGAGACCCAGTACTTC. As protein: CASSPTGLQGETQYF.

The CDR3 spells CASSPRQRGEGETQYF. In DNA form, the CDR3 reads TGTGCCAGCAGCCCACGACAGCGGGGGGAGGGAGAGACCCAGTACTTC. This chain connects TRBV3-1 (or the pseudogene TRBV3-2) to TRBJ2-5, with 9 positions matching TRBD2. The CDR3 has 16 amino acids. In germline, CDR1 is LGHDT, CDR2 YNNKEL (reference sequence). V dropped 4 bases and J dropped 4; count of bases not matched to a gene: 10.

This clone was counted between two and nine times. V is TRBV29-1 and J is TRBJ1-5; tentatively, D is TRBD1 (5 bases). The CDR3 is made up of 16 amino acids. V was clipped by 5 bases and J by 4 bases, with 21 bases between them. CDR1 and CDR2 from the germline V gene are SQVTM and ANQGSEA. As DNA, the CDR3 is TGCAGCGTTCGATCAACGTCGTTGGGGGGTAATCAGCCCCAGCATTTT. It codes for CSVRSTSLGGNQPQHF.

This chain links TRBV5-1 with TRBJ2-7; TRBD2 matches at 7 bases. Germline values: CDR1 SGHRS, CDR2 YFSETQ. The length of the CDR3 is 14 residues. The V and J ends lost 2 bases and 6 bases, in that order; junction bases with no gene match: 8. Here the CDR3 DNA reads TGCGCCAGCAGCTTTCGGGAGGAGACGAGCGAGCAGTACTTC. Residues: CASSFREETSEQYF.

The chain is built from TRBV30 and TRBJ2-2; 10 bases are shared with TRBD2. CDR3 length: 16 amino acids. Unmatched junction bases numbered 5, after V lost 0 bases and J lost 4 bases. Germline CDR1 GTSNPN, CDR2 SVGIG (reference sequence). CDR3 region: CAWSVRAGGVTGELFF. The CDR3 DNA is TGTGCCTGGAGTGTTCGAGCGGGAGGGGTCACCGGGGAGCTGTTTTTT.

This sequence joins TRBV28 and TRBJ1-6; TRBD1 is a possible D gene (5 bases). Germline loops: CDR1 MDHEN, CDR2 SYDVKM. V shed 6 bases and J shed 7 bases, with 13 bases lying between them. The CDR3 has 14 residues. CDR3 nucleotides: TGTGCCAGCAGGCAGGGAATCCCCAATTCACCCCTCCACTTT. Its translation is CASRQGIPNSPLHF. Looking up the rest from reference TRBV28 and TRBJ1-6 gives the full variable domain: DVKVTQSSRYLVKRTGEKVFLECVQDMDHENMFWYRQDPGLGLRLIYFSYDVKMKEKGDIPEGYSVSREKKERFSLILESASTNQTSMYLCASRQGIPNSPLHFGNGTRLTVT.

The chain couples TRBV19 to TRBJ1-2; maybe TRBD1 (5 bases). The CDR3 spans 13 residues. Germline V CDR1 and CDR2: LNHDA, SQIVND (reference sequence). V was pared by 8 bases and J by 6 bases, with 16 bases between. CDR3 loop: CASRRGRGDGYTF. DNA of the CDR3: TGTGCCAGTCGCCGTGGGAGGGGTGATGGCTACACCTTC. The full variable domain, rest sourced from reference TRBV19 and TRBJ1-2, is DGGITQSPKYLFRKEGQNVTLSCEQNLNHDAMYWYRQDPGQGLRLIYYSQIVNDFQKGDIAEGYSVSREKKESFPLTVTSAQKNPTAFYLCASRRGRGDGYTFGSGTRLTVV.

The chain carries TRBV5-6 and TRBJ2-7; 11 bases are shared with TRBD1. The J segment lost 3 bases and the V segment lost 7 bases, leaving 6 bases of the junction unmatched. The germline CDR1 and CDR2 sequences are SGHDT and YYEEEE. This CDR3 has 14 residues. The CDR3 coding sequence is TGTGCCAGCGCTGGGACAGGGGGTATCTACGAGCAGTACTTC. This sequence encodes CASAGTGGIYEQYF.

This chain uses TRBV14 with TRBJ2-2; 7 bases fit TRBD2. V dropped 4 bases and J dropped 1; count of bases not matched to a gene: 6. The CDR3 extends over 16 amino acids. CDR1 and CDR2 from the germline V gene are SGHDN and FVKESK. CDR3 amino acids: CASSPRDYRNTGELFF. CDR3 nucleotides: TGTGCCAGCAGCCCCAGGGACTACCGGAACACCGGGGAGCTGTTTTTT. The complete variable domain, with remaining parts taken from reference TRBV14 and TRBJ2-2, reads EAGVTQFPSHSVIEKGQTVTLRCDPISGHDNLYWYRRVMGKEIKFLLHFVKESKQDESGMPNNRFLAERTGGTYSTLKVQPAELEDSGVYFCASSPRDYRNTGELFFGEGSRLTVL.

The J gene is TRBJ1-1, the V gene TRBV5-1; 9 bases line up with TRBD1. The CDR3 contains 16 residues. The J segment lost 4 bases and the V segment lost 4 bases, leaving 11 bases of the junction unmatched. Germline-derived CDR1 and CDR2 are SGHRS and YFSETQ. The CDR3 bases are TGCGCCAGCAGCCCTTTTACAGGGGGCGCAAGCACTGAAGCTTTCTTT. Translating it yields CASSPFTGGASTEAFF.

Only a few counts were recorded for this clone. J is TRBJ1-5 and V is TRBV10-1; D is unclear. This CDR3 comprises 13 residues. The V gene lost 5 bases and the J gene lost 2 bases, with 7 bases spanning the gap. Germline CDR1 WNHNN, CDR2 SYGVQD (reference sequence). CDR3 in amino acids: CASSKSGNQPQHF. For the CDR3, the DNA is TGCGCCAGCAGTAAATCGGGCAATCAGCCCCAGCATTTT.

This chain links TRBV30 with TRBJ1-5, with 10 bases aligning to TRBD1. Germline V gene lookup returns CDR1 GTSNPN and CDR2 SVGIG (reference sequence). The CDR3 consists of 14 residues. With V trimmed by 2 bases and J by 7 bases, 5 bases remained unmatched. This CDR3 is CAWSRDRGGQPQHF. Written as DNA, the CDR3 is TGTGCCTGGAGTCGGGACAGGGGAGGACAGCCCCAGCATTTT.

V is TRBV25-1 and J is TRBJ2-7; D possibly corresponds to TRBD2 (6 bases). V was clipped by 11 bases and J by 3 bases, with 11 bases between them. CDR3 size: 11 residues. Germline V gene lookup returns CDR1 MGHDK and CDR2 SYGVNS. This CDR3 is CARRGRYEQYF. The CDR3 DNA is TGTGCCCGGAGGGGACGCTACGAGCAGTACTTC.

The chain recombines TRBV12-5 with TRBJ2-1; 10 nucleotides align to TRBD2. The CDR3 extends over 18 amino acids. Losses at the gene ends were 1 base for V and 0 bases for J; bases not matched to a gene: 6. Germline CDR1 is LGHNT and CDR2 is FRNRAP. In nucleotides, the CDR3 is TGTGCTAGTGGTTTGGGGTCAGCGGGAGGGCGCTCCTACAATGAGCAGTTCTTC. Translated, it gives CASGLGSAGGRSYNEQFF. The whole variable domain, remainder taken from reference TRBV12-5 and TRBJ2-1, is DARVTQTPRHKVTEMGQEVTMRCQPILGHNTVFWYRQTMMQGLELLAYFRNRAPLDDSGMPKDRFSAEMPDATLATLKIQPSEPRDSAVYFCASGLGSAGGRSYNEQFFGPGTRLTVL.

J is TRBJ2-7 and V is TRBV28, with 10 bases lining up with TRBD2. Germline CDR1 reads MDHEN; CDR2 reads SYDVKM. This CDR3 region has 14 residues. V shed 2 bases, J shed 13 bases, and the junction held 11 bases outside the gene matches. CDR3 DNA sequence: TGTGCCAGCAGTTTAGGGGGGAGAGCGGGAGGGGATTACTTC. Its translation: CASSLGGRAGGDYF.

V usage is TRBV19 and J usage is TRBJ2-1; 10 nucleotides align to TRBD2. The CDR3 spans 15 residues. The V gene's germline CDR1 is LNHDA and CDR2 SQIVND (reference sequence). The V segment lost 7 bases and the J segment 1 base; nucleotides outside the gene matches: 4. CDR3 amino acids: CASTPSGSSYNEQFF. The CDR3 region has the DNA TGTGCCAGTACCCCTAGCGGGAGTTCCTACAATGAGCAGTTCTTC. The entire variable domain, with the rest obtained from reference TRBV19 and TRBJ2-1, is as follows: DGGITQSPKYLFRKEGQNVTLSCEQNLNHDAMYWYRQDPGQGLRLIYYSQIVNDFQKGDIAEGYSVSREKKESFPLTVTSAQKNPTAFYLCASTPSGSSYNEQFFGPGTRLTVL.

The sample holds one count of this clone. The CDR3 region is CASSQNRVSNEKLFF. In DNA form, the CDR3 reads TGCGCCAGCAGCCAAAACAGGGTGTCTAATGAAAAACTGTTTTTT. V and J are TRBV4-1 and TRBJ1-4; perhaps TRBD1 as D (6 bases). This CDR3 is built from 15 residues. The germline V gene encodes CDR1 MGHRA and CDR2 YSYEKL. The V and J ends lost 2 bases and 3 bases respectively, with 10 bases between them.

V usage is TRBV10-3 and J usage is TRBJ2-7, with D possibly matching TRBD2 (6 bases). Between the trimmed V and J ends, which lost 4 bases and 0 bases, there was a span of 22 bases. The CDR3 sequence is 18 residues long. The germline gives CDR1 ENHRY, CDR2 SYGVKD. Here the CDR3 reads CAISVGLGLAGRSYEQYF. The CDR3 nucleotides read TGTGCCATCAGTGTGGGCCTCGGGTTGGCGGGACGCTCCTACGAGCAGTACTTC.

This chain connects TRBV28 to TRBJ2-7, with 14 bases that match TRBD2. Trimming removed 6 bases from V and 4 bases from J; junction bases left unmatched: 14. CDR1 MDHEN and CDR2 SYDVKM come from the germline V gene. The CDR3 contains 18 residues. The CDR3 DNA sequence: TGTGCCAGCAGATCCGGGACTAGCGGGAGTTTGAACGTTTACGAGCAGTACTTC. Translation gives CASRSGTSGSLNVYEQYF.

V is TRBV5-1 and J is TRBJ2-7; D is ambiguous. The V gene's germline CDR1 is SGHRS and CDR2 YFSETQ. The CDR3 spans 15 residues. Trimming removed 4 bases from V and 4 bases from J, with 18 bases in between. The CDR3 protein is CASSARGSSVYEQYF. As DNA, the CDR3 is TGCGCCAGCAGCGCTCGAGGTTCTAGTGTTTACGAGCAGTACTTC.

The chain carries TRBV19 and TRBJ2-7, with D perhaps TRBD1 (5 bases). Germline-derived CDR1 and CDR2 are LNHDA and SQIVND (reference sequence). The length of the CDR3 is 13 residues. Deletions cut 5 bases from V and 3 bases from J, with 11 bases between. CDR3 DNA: TGTGCCAGTAGTCGGACACCTCTCTACGAGCAGTACTTC. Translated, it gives CASSRTPLYEQYF.

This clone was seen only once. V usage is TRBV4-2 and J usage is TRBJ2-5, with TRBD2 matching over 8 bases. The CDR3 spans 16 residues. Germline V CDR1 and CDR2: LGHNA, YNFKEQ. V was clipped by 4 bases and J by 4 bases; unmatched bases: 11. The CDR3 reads CASSLSGSGVGETQYF. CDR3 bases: TGTGCCAGCAGCCTAAGCGGGAGTGGAGTAGGAGAGACCCAGTACTTC.